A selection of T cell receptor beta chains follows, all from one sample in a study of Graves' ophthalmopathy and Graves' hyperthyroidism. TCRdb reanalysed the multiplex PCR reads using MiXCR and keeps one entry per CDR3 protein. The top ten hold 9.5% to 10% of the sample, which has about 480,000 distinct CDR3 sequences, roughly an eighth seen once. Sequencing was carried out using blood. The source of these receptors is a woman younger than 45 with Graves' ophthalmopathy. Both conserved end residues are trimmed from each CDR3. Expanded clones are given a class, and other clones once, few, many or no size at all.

CDR3: ASSFRGVVEAF
J: TRBJ1-1
size: many
V: TRBV28

CDR3: ASSSGQGVNSLLH
J: TRBJ1-6
size: many
V: TRBV28

CDR3: ASSDPGNGYT
J: TRBJ1-2
size: many
V: TRBV2

CDR3: ASSRGGYETQY
J: TRBJ2-5
size: NA
V: TRBV7-2

CDR3: ASSQDTGSWYEQY
J: TRBJ2-7
size: NA
V: TRBV3-1

CDR3: RARLAGGGTQY
J: TRBJ2-5
size: NA
V: TRBV20-1

CDR3: ASSLSFRTYYEQY
J: TRBJ2-7
size: NA
V: TRBV5-1

CDR3: ASIPGGLQETKY
J: TRBJ2-5
size: few
V: TRBV6-2/TRBV6-3

CDR3: ASSALLLGQY
J: TRBJ2-7
size: NA
V: TRBV6-1

CDR3: ACMDTPKGYGYT
J: TRBJ1-2
size: many
V: TRBV30

CDR3: ASAERVSYEQY
J: TRBJ2-7
size: few
V: TRBV2

CDR3: ASSLVSAGGSYEQY
J: TRBJ2-7
size: many
V: TRBV11-2

CDR3: ASTRPGTGQYGYT
J: TRBJ1-2
size: NA
V: TRBV6-1

CDR3: ANRGPNNQPQH
J: TRBJ1-5
size: NA
V: TRBV18

CDR3: SARAGGADEQY
J: TRBJ2-7
size: many
V: TRBV20-1

CDR3: ASSHLRVGSNQPQH
J: TRBJ1-5
size: few
V: TRBV4-1

CDR3: ASSFCLVLKVDIQY
J: TRBJ2-4
size: many
V: TRBV7-8

CDR3: ASSTGAANTGELF
J: TRBJ2-2
size: many
V: TRBV2

CDR3: ASSERGSNQPQH
J: TRBJ1-5
size: many
V: TRBV2

CDR3: ASSFIPGGKKLEAF
J: TRBJ1-1
size: NA
V: TRBV27

CDR3: ASSLRGQAQH
J: TRBJ1-5
size: NA
V: TRBV12-3/TRBV12-4

CDR3: ASSLGGRSNQPQH
J: TRBJ1-5
size: many
V: TRBV12-3/TRBV12-4

CDR3: SASLRITQPQH
J: TRBJ1-5
size: many
V: TRBV20-1

CDR3: ASSPTVIIPGNTIY
J: TRBJ1-3
size: many
V: TRBV4-1

CDR3: ASSYGRGPSGANVLT
J: TRBJ2-6
size: many
V: TRBV12-3/TRBV12-4

CDR3: SALQRDTEAF
J: TRBJ1-1
size: many
V: TRBV20-1

CDR3: AISVHDRAYEQY
J: TRBJ2-7
size: NA
V: TRBV10-3

CDR3: ASSSGTAYEQY
J: TRBJ2-7
size: many
V: TRBV5-1

CDR3: ASSLAKGNYGYT
J: TRBJ1-2
size: once
V: TRBV11-2

CDR3: ASSYGTAEAF
J: TRBJ1-1
size: NA
V: TRBV6-5

CDR3: SARDPGSLYGYT
J: TRBJ1-2
size: many
V: TRBV20-1

CDR3: AWSVVGQGNEQY
J: TRBJ2-7
size: NA
V: TRBV30

CDR3: ASSEWTSGYEQY
J: TRBJ2-7
size: few
V: TRBV6-1

CDR3: ASSYTTGNTEAF
J: TRBJ1-1
size: many
V: TRBV6-5

CDR3: ASSQDLDRIEAF
J: TRBJ1-1
size: many
V: TRBV4-1

CDR3: AWSAGSQPQH
J: TRBJ1-5
size: NA
V: TRBV30

CDR3: ASSFSGEAYEQY
J: TRBJ2-7
size: many
V: TRBV28

CDR3: SARDHSIQY
J: TRBJ2-4
size: many
V: TRBV20-1

CDR3: ASQPGQGATKETQY
J: TRBJ2-5
size: many
V: TRBV5-1

CDR3: SSSEGVRPNNIQY
J: TRBJ2-4
size: NA
V: TRBV6-1

CDR3: ATSSRREGETQY
J: TRBJ2-5
size: NA
V: TRBV24-1

CDR3: ASDERGRETQY
J: TRBJ2-5
size: NA
V: TRBV12-3/TRBV12-4

CDR3: ASGGLGAEAF
J: TRBJ1-1
size: NA
V: TRBV2

CDR3: ASSPLGQPNQETQY
J: TRBJ2-5
size: few
V: TRBV5-5

CDR3: ASSPTTGGYEQY
J: TRBJ2-7
size: many
V: TRBV6-2/TRBV6-3

CDR3: ASSTSGSPYEQY
J: TRBJ2-7
size: many
V: TRBV12-3/TRBV12-4

CDR3: ASSPGQATEAF
J: TRBJ1-1
size: many
V: TRBV12-3/TRBV12-4

CDR3: ASGFGGRRTGELF
J: TRBJ2-2
size: NA
V: TRBV7-9

CDR3: ASSPTPDRETQY
J: TRBJ2-5
size: many
V: TRBV6-5

CDR3: ASRIAITEAF
J: TRBJ1-1
size: many
V: TRBV28

CDR3: ASSSIGRGLFETQY
J: TRBJ2-5
size: many
V: TRBV28

CDR3: ASSRRGLALNTEAF
J: TRBJ1-1
size: NA
V: TRBV3-1

CDR3: ASGLEAQHNEQF
J: TRBJ2-1
size: many
V: TRBV12-5